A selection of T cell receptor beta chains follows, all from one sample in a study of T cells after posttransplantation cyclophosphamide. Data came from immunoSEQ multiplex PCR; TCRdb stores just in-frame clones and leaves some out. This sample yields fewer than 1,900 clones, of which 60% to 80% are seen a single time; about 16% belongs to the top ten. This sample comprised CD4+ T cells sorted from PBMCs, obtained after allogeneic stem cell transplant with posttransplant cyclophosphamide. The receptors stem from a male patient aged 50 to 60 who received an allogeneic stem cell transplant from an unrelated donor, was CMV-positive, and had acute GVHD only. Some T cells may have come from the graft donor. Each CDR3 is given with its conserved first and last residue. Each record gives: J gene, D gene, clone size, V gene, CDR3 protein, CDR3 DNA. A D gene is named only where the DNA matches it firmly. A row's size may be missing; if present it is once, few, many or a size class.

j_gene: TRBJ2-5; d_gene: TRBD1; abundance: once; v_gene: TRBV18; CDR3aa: CASSPLQGPQETQYF; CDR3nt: TGTGCCAGCTCACCCCTACAGGGGCCCCAAGAGACCCAGTACTTC
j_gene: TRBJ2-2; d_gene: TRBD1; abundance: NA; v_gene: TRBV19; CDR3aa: CASTVQGANTGELFF; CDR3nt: TGTGCCAGTACCGTACAGGGGGCGAACACCGGGGAGCTGTTTTTT
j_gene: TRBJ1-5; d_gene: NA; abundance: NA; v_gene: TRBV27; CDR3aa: CASSLYAGVLGPQHF; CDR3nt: TGTGCCAGCAGTTTATATGCAGGCGTCTTAGGGCCCCAGCATTTT
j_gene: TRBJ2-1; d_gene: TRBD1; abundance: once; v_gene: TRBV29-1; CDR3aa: CSTEARDRPYNEQFF; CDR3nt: TGCAGCACCGAGGCGCGGGACAGGCCCTACAATGAGCAGTTCTTC
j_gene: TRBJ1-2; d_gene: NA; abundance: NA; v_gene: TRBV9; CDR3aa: CASSVAAGYGYTF; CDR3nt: TGTGCCAGCAGCGTAGCCGCAGGGTATGGCTACACCTTC
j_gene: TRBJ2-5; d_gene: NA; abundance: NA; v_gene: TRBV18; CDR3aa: CASSPGRGGETQYF; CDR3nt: TGTGCCAGCTCACCAGGACGGGGAGGAGAGACCCAGTACTTC
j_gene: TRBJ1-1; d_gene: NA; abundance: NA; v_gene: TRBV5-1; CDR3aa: CASSQSGQNTEAFF; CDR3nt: TGCGCCAGCAGCCAATCGGGACAGAACACTGAAGCTTTCTTT
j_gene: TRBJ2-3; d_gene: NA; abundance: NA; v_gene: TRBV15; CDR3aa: CATSKGRRQDTQYF; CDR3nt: TGTGCCACCAGCAAAGGCCGGCGGCAAGATACGCAGTATTTT
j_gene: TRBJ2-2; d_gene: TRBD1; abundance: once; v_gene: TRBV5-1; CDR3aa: CASGQGFTGELFF; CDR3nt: TGCGCCAGCGGACAGGGGTTCACCGGGGAGCTGTTTTTT